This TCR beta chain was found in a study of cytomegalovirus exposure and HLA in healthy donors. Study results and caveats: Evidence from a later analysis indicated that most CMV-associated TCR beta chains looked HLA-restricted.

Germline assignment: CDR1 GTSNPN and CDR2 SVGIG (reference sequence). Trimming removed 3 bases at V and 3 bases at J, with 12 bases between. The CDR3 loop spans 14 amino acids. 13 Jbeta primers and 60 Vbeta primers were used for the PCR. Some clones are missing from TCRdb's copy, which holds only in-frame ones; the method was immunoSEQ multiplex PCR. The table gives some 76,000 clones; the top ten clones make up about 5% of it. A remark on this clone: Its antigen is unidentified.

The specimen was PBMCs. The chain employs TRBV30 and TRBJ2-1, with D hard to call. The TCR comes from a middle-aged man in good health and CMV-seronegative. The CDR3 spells CAWSDSLFYNEQFF. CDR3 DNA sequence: TGTGCCTGGAGCGACTCTCTCTTCTACAATGAGCAGTTCTTC.